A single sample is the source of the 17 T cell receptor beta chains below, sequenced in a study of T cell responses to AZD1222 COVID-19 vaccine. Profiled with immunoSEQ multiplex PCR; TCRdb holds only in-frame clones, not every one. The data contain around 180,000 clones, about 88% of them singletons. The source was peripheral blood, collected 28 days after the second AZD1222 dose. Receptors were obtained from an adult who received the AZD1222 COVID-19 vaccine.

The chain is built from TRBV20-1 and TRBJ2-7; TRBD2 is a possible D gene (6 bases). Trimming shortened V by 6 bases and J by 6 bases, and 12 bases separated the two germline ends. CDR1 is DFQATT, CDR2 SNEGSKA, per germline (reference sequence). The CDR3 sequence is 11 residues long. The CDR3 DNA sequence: TGCAGTGCCAGACCACTAGCCGAGCAGTACTTC. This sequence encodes CSARPLAEQYF.

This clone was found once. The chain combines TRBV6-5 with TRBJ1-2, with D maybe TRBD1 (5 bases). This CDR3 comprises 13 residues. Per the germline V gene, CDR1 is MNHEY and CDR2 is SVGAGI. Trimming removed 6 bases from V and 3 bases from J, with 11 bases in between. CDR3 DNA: TGTGCCAGCAGCAGGGAGAAGGACTATGGCTACACCTTC. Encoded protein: CASSREKDYGYTF.

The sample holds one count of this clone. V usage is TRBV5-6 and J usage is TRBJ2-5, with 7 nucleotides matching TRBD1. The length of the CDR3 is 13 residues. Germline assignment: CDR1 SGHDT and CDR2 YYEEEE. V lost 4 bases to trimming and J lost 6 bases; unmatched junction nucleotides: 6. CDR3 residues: CASSVQGLKTQYF. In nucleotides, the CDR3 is TGTGCCAGCAGCGTACAGGGGCTGAAGACCCAGTACTTC.

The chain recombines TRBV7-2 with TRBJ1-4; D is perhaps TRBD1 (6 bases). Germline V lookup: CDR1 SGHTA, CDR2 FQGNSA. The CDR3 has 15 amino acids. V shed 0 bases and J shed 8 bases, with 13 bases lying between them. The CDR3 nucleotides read TGTGCCAGCAGCTTAGCGGGGGGGCTGGAAGAAAAACTGTTTTTT. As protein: CASSLAGGLEEKLFF.

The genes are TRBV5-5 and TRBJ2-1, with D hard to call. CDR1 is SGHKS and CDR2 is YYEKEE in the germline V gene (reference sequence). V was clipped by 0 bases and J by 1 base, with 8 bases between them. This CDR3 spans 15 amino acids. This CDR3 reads CASSLGGNSYNEQFF. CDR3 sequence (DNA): TGTGCCAGCAGCTTGGGCGGAAATTCCTACAATGAGCAGTTCTTC.

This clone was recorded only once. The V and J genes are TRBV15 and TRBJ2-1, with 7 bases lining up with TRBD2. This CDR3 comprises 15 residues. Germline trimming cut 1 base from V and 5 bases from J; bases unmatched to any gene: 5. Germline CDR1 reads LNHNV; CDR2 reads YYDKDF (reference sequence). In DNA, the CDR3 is TGTGCCACCAGCAGAGTTGGACTAGATGACAATGAGCAGTTCTTC. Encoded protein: CATSRVGLDDNEQFF.

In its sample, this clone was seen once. CDR3 nucleotide sequence: TGTGCCAGCAGTTACTCGCGATTTAGCAATCAGCCCCAGCATTTT. Its protein product is CASSYSRFSNQPQHF. This chain uses TRBV6-2 or TRBV6-3 with TRBJ1-5; D remains unclear. CDR3 length: 15 residues. V was shortened by 0 bases and J by 0 bases, with 6 bases between the two germline ends. In germline, CDR1 is MNHEY, CDR2 SVGEGT.

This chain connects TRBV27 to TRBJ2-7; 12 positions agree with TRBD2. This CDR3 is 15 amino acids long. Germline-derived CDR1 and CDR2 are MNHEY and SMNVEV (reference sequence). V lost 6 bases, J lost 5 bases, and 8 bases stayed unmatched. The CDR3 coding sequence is TGTGCCAGCAGCCCCGGTACTAGCGGGAGGAACGAGCAGTACTTC. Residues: CASSPGTSGRNEQYF.

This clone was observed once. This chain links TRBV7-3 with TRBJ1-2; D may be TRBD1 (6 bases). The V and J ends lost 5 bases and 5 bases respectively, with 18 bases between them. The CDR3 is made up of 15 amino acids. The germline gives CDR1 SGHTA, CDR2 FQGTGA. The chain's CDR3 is CASSPRPGVEYGYTF. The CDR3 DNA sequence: TGTGCCAGCAGCCCCAGGCCAGGGGTTGAGTATGGCTACACCTTC.

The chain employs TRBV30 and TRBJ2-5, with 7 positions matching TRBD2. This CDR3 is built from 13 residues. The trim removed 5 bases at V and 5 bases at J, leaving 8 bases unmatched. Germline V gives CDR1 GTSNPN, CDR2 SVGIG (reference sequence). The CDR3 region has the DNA TGTGCCTGGGCCATGACTAGCCGGGAGACCCAGTACTTC. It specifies CAWAMTSRETQYF.

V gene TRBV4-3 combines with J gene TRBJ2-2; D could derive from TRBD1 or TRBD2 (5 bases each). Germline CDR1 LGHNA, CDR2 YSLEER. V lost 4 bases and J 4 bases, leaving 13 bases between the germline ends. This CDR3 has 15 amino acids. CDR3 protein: CASSPGDPLTGELFF. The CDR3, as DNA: TGCGCCAGCAGCCCCGGGGACCCACTCACCGGGGAGCTGTTTTTT.

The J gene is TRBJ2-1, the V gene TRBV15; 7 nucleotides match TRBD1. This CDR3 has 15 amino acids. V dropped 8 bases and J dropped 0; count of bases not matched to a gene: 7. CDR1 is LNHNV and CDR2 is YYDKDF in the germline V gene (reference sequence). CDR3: CATSGGSVSYNEQFF. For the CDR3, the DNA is TGTGCCACCTCAGGGGGTTCGGTCTCCTACAATGAGCAGTTCTTC.

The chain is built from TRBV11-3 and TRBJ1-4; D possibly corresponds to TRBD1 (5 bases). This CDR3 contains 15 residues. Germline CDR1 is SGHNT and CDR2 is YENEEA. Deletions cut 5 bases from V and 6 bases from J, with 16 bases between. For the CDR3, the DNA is TGTGCCAGCAGCCCCGGAGGGGAGGGCGATGAAAAACTGTTTTTT. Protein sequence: CASSPGGEGDEKLFF.

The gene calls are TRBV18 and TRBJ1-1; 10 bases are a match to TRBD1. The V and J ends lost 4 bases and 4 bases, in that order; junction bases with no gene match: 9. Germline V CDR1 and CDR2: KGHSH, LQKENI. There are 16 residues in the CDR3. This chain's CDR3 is CASSQKGTGVGTEAFF. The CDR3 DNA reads TGTGCCAGCTCACAAAAAGGGACAGGGGTAGGCACTGAAGCTTTCTTT.

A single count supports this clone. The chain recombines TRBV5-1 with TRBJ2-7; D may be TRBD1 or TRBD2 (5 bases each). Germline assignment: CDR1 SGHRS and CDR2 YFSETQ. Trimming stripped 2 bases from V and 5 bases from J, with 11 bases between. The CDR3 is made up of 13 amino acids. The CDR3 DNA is TGCGCCAGCAGCTTCGTAGGGGACCACGAGCAGTACTTC. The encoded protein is CASSFVGDHEQYF.

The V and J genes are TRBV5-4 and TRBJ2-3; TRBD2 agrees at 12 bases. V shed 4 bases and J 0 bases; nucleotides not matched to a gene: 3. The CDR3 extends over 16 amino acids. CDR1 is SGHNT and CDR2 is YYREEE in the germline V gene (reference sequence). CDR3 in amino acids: CASSGGTSGSTDTQYF. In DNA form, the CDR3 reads TGTGCCAGCAGCGGGGGGACTAGCGGGAGCACAGATACGCAGTATTTT.

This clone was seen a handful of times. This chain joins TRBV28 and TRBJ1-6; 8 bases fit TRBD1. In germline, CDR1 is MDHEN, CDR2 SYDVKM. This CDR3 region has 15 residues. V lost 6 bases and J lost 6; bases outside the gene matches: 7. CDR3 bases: TGTGCCAGCAGAGGACAGGGTAGTGGTAATTCACCCCTCCACTTT. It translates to CASRGQGSGNSPLHF.